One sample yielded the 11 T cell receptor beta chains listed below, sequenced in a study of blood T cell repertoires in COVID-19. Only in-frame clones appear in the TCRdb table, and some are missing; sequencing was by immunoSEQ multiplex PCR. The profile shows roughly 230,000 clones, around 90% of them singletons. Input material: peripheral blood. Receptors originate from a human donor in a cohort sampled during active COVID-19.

The CDR3 protein is CASSPGTSGGNNEQFF. CDR3 DNA: TGTGCCAGCAGCCCCGGGACTAGCGGGGGGAACAATGAGCAGTTCTTC. The chain joins TRBV7-9 to TRBJ2-1; TRBD2 matches 15 bases. The germline gives CDR1 SEHNR, CDR2 FQNEAQ (reference sequence). There are 16 residues in the CDR3. The V gene end was trimmed by 5 bases and the J gene end by 5 bases; junction bases not matched to a gene: 4.

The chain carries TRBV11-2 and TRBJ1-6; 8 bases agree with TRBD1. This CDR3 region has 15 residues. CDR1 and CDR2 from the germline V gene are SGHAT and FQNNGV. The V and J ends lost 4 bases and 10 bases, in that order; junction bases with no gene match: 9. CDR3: CASSWAGGSQSPLHF. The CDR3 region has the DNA TGTGCCAGCAGCTGGGCAGGGGGCTCTCAATCACCCCTCCACTTT. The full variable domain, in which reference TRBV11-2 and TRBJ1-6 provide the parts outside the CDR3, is EAGVAQSPRYKIIEKRQSVAFWCNPISGHATLYWYQQILGQGPKLLIQFQNNGVVDDSQLPKDRFSAERLKGVDSTLKIQPAKLEDSAVYLCASSWAGGSQSPLHFGNGTRLTVT.

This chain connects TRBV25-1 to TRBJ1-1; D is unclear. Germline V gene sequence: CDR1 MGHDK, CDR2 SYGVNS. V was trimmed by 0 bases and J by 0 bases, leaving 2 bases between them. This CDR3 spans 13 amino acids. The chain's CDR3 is CASSEYVNTEAFF. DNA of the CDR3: TGTGCCAGCAGTGAATACGTGAACACTGAAGCTTTCTTT.

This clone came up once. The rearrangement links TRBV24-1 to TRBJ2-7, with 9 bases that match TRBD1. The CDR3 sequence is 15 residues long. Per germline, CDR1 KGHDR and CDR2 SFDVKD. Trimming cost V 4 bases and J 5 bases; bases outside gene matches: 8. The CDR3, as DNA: TGTGCCACCAGTGACGCCGGGACAGGGAGAAACGAGCAGTACTTC. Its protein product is CATSDAGTGRNEQYF.

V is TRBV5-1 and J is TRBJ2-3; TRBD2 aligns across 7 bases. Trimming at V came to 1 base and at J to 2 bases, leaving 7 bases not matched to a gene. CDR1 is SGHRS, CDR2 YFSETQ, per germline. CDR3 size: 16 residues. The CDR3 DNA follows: TGCGCCAGCAGCTTGATGGCTCTAGCGGCCACAGATACGCAGTATTTT. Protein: CASSLMALAATDTQYF.

The CDR3 protein is CATRLAGGHRNTGELFF. The CDR3 DNA sequence: TGCGCCACCAGACTAGCGGGGGGGCATCGGAACACCGGGGAGCTGTTTTTT. The rearrangement uses TRBV10-2 and TRBJ2-2, with 14 bases that match TRBD2. This CDR3 is built from 17 residues. Germline loops: CDR1 WSHSY, CDR2 SAAADI. Losses at the gene ends were 10 bases for V and 1 base for J; bases not matched to a gene: 8.

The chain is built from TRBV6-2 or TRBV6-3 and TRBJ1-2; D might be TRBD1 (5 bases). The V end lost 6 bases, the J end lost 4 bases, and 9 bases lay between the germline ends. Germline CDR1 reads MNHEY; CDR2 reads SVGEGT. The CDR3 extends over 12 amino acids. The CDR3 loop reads CASSGGFYGYTF. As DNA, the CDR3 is TGTGCCAGCAGCGGGGGGTTCTATGGCTACACCTTC.

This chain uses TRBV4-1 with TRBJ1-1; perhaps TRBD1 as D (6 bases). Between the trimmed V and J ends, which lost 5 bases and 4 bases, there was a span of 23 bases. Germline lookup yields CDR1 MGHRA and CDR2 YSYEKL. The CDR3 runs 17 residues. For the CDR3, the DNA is TGCGCCAGCAGCGCCAGAGAGGGAACAGGGAGGGCCACTGAAGCTTTCTTT. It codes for CASSAREGTGRATEAFF.

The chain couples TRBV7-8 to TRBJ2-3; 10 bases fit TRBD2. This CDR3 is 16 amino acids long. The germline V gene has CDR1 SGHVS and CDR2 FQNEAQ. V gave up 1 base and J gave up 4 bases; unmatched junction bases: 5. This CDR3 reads CASSLVSGRAADTQYF. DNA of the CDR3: TGTGCCAGCAGCTTAGTAAGCGGGAGGGCCGCAGATACGCAGTATTTT.

CDR3: CATSDGAPRGLFF. CDR3 bases: TGTGCCACCAGTGATGGAGCTCCTCGGGGTCTGTTCTTC. This sequence joins TRBV24-1 and TRBJ2-1, with D perhaps matching TRBD2 (5 bases). Germline V lookup: CDR1 KGHDR, CDR2 SFDVKD. Trimming shortened V by 3 bases and J by 15 bases, and 17 bases separated the two germline ends. The CDR3 sequence is 13 residues long.

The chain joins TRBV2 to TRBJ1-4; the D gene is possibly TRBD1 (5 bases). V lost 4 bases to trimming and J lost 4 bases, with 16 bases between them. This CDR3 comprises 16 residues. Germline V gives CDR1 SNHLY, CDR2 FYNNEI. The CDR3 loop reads CASSVPYRSYNEKLFF. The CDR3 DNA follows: TGTGCCAGCAGTGTACCTTACAGGAGCTATAATGAAAAACTGTTTTTT.